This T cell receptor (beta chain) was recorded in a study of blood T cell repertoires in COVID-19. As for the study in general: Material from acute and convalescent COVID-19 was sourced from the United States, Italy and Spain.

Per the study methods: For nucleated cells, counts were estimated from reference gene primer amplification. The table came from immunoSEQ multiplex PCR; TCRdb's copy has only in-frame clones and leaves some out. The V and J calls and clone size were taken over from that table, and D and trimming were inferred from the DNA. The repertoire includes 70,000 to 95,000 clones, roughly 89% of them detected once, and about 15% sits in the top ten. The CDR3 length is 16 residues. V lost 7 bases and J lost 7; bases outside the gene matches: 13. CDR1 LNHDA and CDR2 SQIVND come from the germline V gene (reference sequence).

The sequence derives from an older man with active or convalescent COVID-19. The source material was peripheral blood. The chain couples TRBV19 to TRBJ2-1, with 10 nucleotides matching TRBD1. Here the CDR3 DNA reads TGTGCCAGTACAATACGTAGCGGGACAGGGGCTAATGAGCAGTTCTTC. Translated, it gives CASTIRSGTGANEQFF.